The 21 T cell receptor beta chains listed next were all sequenced from one sample in a study of blood T cell repertoires in COVID-19. Generated by immunoSEQ multiplex PCR, the TCRdb table keeps only in-frame clones and is missing some. The data hold hundreds of thousands of clones, with about nine tenths observed a single time. Sequenced: PBMCs or T cells enriched from blood (not recorded which). These receptors originate from a woman aged 40 to 50 with acute COVID-19.

The CDR3 region is CASSDLAPQVLHF. CDR3 sequence (DNA): TGTGCCAGCAGTGACCTGGCCCCCCAGGTTCTCCACTTT. The rearrangement uses TRBV6-1 and TRBJ1-6; no firm D call. The germline V gene encodes CDR1 MNHNS and CDR2 SASEGT. This CDR3 has 13 residues. Trimming removed 3 bases at V and 16 bases at J, with 16 bases between.

The V call is TRBV6-2 or TRBV6-3, the J call TRBJ1-2; 7 bases are shared with TRBD1. From germline, CDR1 is MNHEY and CDR2 SVGEGT. This CDR3 contains 15 residues. V lost 0 bases, J lost 4 bases, and 5 bases stayed unmatched. The CDR3 nucleotides are TGTGCCAGCAGTTACTCGACAGGGTTATTCTATGGCTACACCTTC. It is translated as CASSYSTGLFYGYTF.

The rearrangement links TRBV18 to TRBJ1-1, with D possibly TRBD1 on 6 matching bases. The CDR3 contains 15 residues. V was trimmed by 4 bases and J by 2 bases, leaving 14 bases between them. From germline, CDR1 is KGHSH and CDR2 LQKENI. The CDR3 spells CASSLGHPRNTEAFF. For the CDR3, the DNA is TGTGCCAGCTCACTGGGACACCCCCGAAACACTGAAGCTTTCTTT. The variable domain in full, with the rest retrieved from reference TRBV18 and TRBJ1-1, is NAGVMQNPRHLVRRRGQEARLRCSPMKGHSHVYWYRQLPEEGLKFMVYLQKENIIDESGMPKERFSAEFPKEGPSILRIQQVVRGDSAAYFCASSLGHPRNTEAFFGQGTRLTVV.

The chain recombines TRBV7-9 with TRBJ1-6; TRBD1 aligns across 8 bases. CDR1 and CDR2 from the germline V gene are SEHNR and FQNEAQ (reference sequence). The CDR3 length is 15 residues. V shed 1 base, J shed 10 bases, and the junction held 6 bases outside the gene matches. DNA of the CDR3: TGTGCCAGCAGCTTAGAGCAGGGGGCAGGGTCACCCCTCCACTTT. Its translation is CASSLEQGAGSPLHF.

The chain has TRBV30 and TRBJ1-5, with D hard to call. CDR3 length equals 12 residues. V shed 5 bases and J shed 3 bases, with 8 bases lying between them. Germline V gene lookup returns CDR1 GTSNPN and CDR2 SVGIG (reference sequence). CDR3 sequence (DNA): TGTGCCTGGGGCAGGTTCAATCAGCCCCAGCATTTT. As protein: CAWGRFNQPQHF. Using reference TRBV30 and TRBJ1-5 for the parts outside the CDR3, the full variable domain is SQTIHQWPATLVQPVGSPLSLECTVEGTSNPNLYWYRQAAGRGLQLLFYSVGIGQISSEVPQNLSASRPQDRQFILSSKKLLLSDSGFYLCAWGRFNQPQHFGDGTRLSIL.

The chain joins TRBV28 to TRBJ2-7, with D possibly matching TRBD1 (6 bases). Germline V gene lookup returns CDR1 MDHEN and CDR2 SYDVKM. This CDR3 comprises 15 residues. Between the trimmed V and J ends, which lost 8 bases and 2 bases, there was a span of 19 bases. As DNA, the CDR3 is TGTGCCAGCCGTACGCCGACAGGCTGGACCTACGAGCAGTACTTC. It translates to CASRTPTGWTYEQYF.

The genes are TRBV12-5 and TRBJ2-1; TRBD2 matches at 10 bases. V lost 2 bases to trimming and J lost 4 bases; unmatched junction nucleotides: 2. The CDR3 spans 15 residues. The germline V gene has CDR1 LGHNT and CDR2 FRNRAP. The CDR3 coding sequence is TGTGCTAGTGGTTTGACTAGCGGGGTTTACAATGAGCAGTTCTTC. Translated, it gives CASGLTSGVYNEQFF.

V usage is TRBV14 and J usage is TRBJ2-2, with 12 bases fitting TRBD2. The CDR3 is 19 residues long. V dropped 1 base and J dropped 1; count of bases not matched to a gene: 7. In germline, CDR1 is SGHDN, CDR2 FVKESK. This chain's CDR3 is CASSQGTSGTGWNTGELFF. DNA of the CDR3: TGTGCCAGCAGCCAAGGGACTAGCGGGACCGGTTGGAACACCGGGGAGCTGTTTTTT.

The chain uses TRBV28 and TRBJ2-5; TRBD2 aligns across 14 bases. The junction had 1 base not matched to a gene; V was cut back by 3 bases and J by 4 bases. The CDR3 has 15 amino acids. Germline CDR1 MDHEN, CDR2 SYDVKM. Here the CDR3 reads CASSFGLAGGETQYF. CDR3 coding DNA: TGTGCCAGCAGTTTCGGACTAGCGGGAGGAGAGACCCAGTACTTC.

There are a few counts of this clone. The chain joins TRBV4-2 to TRBJ2-1; the D is unclear. V lost 4 bases, J lost 5 bases, and 18 bases lay in between. The CDR3 loop spans 16 amino acids. Germline values: CDR1 LGHNA, CDR2 YNFKEQ. Here the CDR3 DNA reads TGTGCCAGCAGCCCAGAGGCTGCCAACGCACACAATGAGCAGTTCTTC. Translating it yields CASSPEAANAHNEQFF.

This clone has only one observation. The V call is TRBV28, the J call TRBJ2-5, with 8 bases aligning to TRBD2. From germline, CDR1 is MDHEN and CDR2 SYDVKM. The CDR3 sequence is 15 residues long. Trimming took 5 bases from V and 1 from J; bases not matched to a gene: 6. The CDR3 sequence: CASSRPGGGQETQYF. The CDR3 bases are TGTGCCAGCAGTCGTCCGGGGGGGGGCCAAGAGACCCAGTACTTC. The variable domain in full, with the rest retrieved from reference TRBV28 and TRBJ2-5, is DVKVTQSSRYLVKRTGEKVFLECVQDMDHENMFWYRQDPGLGLRLIYFSYDVKMKEKGDIPEGYSVSREKKERFSLILESASTNQTSMYLCASSRPGGGQETQYFGPGTRLLVL.

This sequence joins TRBV2 and TRBJ2-1; 9 nucleotides match TRBD1. Trimming took 6 bases from V and 2 from J; bases not matched to a gene: 5. The germline V gene has CDR1 SNHLY and CDR2 FYNNEI. The CDR3 is 15 residues long. This CDR3 is CASRAGTGTYNEQFF. The CDR3 bases are TGTGCCAGCAGAGCCGGGACAGGGACCTACAATGAGCAGTTCTTC.

The chain links TRBV7-2 to TRBJ2-7; the match to TRBD2 covers 14 bases. The CDR3 totals 17 residues. Looked up from germline, CDR1 is SGHTA and CDR2 is FQGNSA. J was trimmed by 5 bases and V by 3 bases; bases with no gene match: 9. The CDR3 region has the DNA TGTGCCAGCAGCTTCCCGGGACTAGCGGGAGTAAGCCACGAGCAGTACTTC. Its translation is CASSFPGLAGVSHEQYF.

The V call is TRBV3-1 (or the pseudogene TRBV3-2), the J call TRBJ1-2, with 7 bases matching TRBD1. Germline CDR1 and CDR2: LGHDT and YNNKEL (reference sequence). With 3 bases clipped from V and 4 bases from J, the junction kept 14 bases outside the gene matches. The CDR3 runs to 17 residues. CDR3 sequence reads: CASSQGPTGAGGYGYTF. In DNA form, the CDR3 reads TGTGCCAGCAGCCAGGGTCCAACAGGGGCCGGCGGCTATGGCTACACCTTC.

The chain has TRBV30 and TRBJ1-5, with a tentative D call TRBD1 (5 bases). The CDR3 runs to 15 residues. Germline V lookup: CDR1 GTSNPN, CDR2 SVGIG (reference sequence). V was trimmed by 1 base and J by 2 bases, leaving 12 bases between them. The CDR3 here is CAWSGGLGGNQPQHF. DNA for the CDR3: TGTGCCTGGAGTGGGGGCCTGGGCGGCAATCAGCCCCAGCATTTT.

This rearrangement joins TRBV7-9 to TRBJ2-5; 7 nucleotides align to TRBD1. J was trimmed by 0 bases and V by 1 base; bases with no gene match: 14. This CDR3 comprises 19 residues. Germline CDR1 SEHNR, CDR2 FQNEAQ (reference sequence). The CDR3 nucleotides are TGTGCCAGCAGCTTAGAAGGGCGTTGGGCAGGGGGAGACCAAGAGACCCAGTACTTC. The encoded protein is CASSLEGRWAGGDQETQYF.

Remarks on this clone: This is likely a read error, given that the CDR3 carries no conserved phenylalanine or tryptophan at its end. The DNA is left out, because the CDR3 cannot be placed on it with certainty; the CDR3 is given as TCRdb lists it. This chain uses TRBV19 with TRBJ1-1; the listed D gene, TRBD1, was not tested against the DNA. Per germline, CDR1 LNHDA and CDR2 SQIVND (reference sequence). The CDR3 totals 11 residues, both ends included. CDR3 loop: CASSYRTATVV.

This rearrangement joins TRBV2 to TRBJ2-7; 10 nucleotides match TRBD2. The CDR3 contains 14 residues. Germline CDR1 and CDR2: SNHLY and FYNNEI. V lost 4 bases to trimming and J lost 1 base; unmatched junction nucleotides: 1. This CDR3 reads CASSGTSGSYEQYF. Written as DNA, the CDR3 is TGTGCCAGCAGTGGGACTAGCGGTTCCTACGAGCAGTACTTC.

The V and J genes are TRBV10-2 and TRBJ1-1; tentatively, D is TRBD1 (6 bases). V lost 7 bases, J lost 1 base, and 13 bases lay in between. Germline lookup yields CDR1 WSHSY and CDR2 SAAADI. This CDR3 spans 14 amino acids. CDR3 protein: CASISGDPNTEAFF. The CDR3 region has the DNA TGCGCCAGCATCTCAGGGGACCCGAACACTGAAGCTTTCTTT.

The chain couples TRBV28 to TRBJ2-5; 9 bases match TRBD2. Germline loops: CDR1 MDHEN, CDR2 SYDVKM. The CDR3 runs 16 residues. V shed 7 bases and J 1 base; nucleotides not matched to a gene: 10. This CDR3 reads CASTRLGAGGQETQYF. The CDR3 nucleotides read TGTGCCAGCACCAGACTGGGAGCGGGAGGCCAAGAGACCCAGTACTTC.

J is TRBJ1-1 and V is TRBV10-1; weak D call: TRBD1 (5 bases). V lost 5 bases and J 1 base, leaving 8 bases between the germline ends. The CDR3 runs 13 residues. Per germline, CDR1 WNHNN and CDR2 SYGVQD (reference sequence). Here the CDR3 reads CASSRQTNTEAFF. In DNA form, the CDR3 reads TGCGCCAGCAGTCGACAGACGAACACTGAAGCTTTCTTT.